This is a list of T cell receptor beta chains from one sample in a study of blood T cells in healthy people across ages. Via MiXCR, TCRdb re-called the 5' RACE reads, giving one row per CDR3 protein. This sample yields 1.5 million to 2 million distinct CDR3 sequences, of which around half are seen a single time; 2.1% belongs to the top ten. Material for sequencing was blood. Receptors were obtained from a woman between 35 and 50 years old in good health. The CDR3 runs from the conserved cysteine through the conserved F or W. D genes are given only for firm matches. Clone size, where shown, is once, few, many, or a class for clones that have expanded.

j_call: TRBJ2-5; v_call: TRBV10-3; clone_size: -; d_call: TRBD2; cdr3_nt: TGTGCCATCAGTGAAGGGGTAGTGGCTAGCGGCCCAGAGACCCAGTACTTC; cdr3_aa: CAISEGVVASGPETQYF
j_call: TRBJ2-5; v_call: TRBV20-1; clone_size: -; d_call: TRBD2; cdr3_nt: TGCAGTGCTAGGCATCTAGCGGGGGGAGAGACCCAGTACTTC; cdr3_aa: CSARHLAGGETQYF
j_call: TRBJ1-2; v_call: TRBV28; clone_size: once; d_call: -; cdr3_nt: TGTGCCAGCAGGGGGGACATCCGGGGCTATGGCTACACCTTC; cdr3_aa: CASRGDIRGYGYTF
j_call: TRBJ2-5; v_call: TRBV12-5; clone_size: few; d_call: TRBD1; cdr3_nt: TGTGCTAGTGGTTTGGGGACAGGTCAAGAGACCCAGTACTTC; cdr3_aa: CASGLGTGQETQYF
j_call: TRBJ2-3; v_call: TRBV20-1; clone_size: once; d_call: -; cdr3_nt: TGCAGTCGCAAATACGGGCACACAGATACGCAGTATTTT; cdr3_aa: CSRKYGHTDTQYF
j_call: TRBJ2-5; v_call: TRBV10-2; clone_size: -; d_call: TRBD2; cdr3_nt: TGCGCCAGCAGTTATAGCGGGGGGGCCTGGGAGACCCAGTACTTC; cdr3_aa: CASSYSGGAWETQYF
j_call: TRBJ1-2; v_call: TRBV6-6; clone_size: once; d_call: -; cdr3_nt: TGTGCCAGCAGTTCGACGGTCACTAACTGTGGCTACACCTTC; cdr3_aa: CASSSTVTNCGYTF
j_call: TRBJ1-1; v_call: TRBV28; clone_size: -; d_call: -; cdr3_nt: TGTGCCAGTCTCCAGCTGAACACTGAAGCTTTCTTT; cdr3_aa: CASLQLNTEAFF
j_call: TRBJ2-1; v_call: TRBV5-6; clone_size: -; d_call: -; cdr3_nt: TGTGCCAGCAGCTTGCCGGCGGGGAGTCGCGATGAGCAGTTCTTC; cdr3_aa: CASSLPAGSRDEQFF
j_call: TRBJ2-7; v_call: TRBV7-9; clone_size: -; d_call: -; cdr3_nt: TGTGCCAGCAGCCCCCGGCGGGGTAGGGAGCAGTACTTC; cdr3_aa: CASSPRRGREQYF
j_call: TRBJ2-6; v_call: TRBV15; clone_size: few; d_call: -; cdr3_nt: TGTGCCACCAGCAGAGCGGCAGCGATGAACCCCTGGGCCAACGTCCTGACTTTC; cdr3_aa: CATSRAAAMNPWANVLTF
j_call: TRBJ2-6; v_call: TRBV19; clone_size: -; d_call: -; cdr3_nt: TGTGCCTCGAAGGGGATAGCCTCTGGGGCCAACGTCCTGACTTTC; cdr3_aa: CASKGIASGANVLTF
j_call: TRBJ2-7; v_call: TRBV2; clone_size: -; d_call: -; cdr3_nt: TGTGCCAGCAGTGGGCGCAGCGAGCAGTACTTC; cdr3_aa: CASSGRSEQYF
j_call: TRBJ2-7; v_call: TRBV15; clone_size: -; d_call: -; cdr3_nt: TGTGCCACCAGCAGAGATGTGACTAACTCCTACGAGCAGTACTTC; cdr3_aa: CATSRDVTNSYEQYF
j_call: TRBJ2-7; v_call: TRBV4-1; clone_size: -; d_call: TRBD1; cdr3_nt: TGCGCCAGCAGCCAAGATTCACGGACAGGGCCCTACGAGCAGTACTTC; cdr3_aa: CASSQDSRTGPYEQYF
j_call: TRBJ2-5; v_call: TRBV5-1; clone_size: few; d_call: -; cdr3_nt: TGCGCCAGCAGCTCTACACAGTACATGAAGACCCAGTACTTC; cdr3_aa: CASSSTQYMKTQYF
j_call: TRBJ2-3; v_call: TRBV7-9; clone_size: -; d_call: TRBD2; cdr3_nt: TGTGCCAGCAGCTTAGCGCGGCTGAGCGGGGGTACAGGTACGCAGTATTTT; cdr3_aa: CASSLARLSGGTGTQYF
j_call: TRBJ1-1; v_call: TRBV10-3; clone_size: -; d_call: TRBD1; cdr3_nt: TGTGCCATCAGTGAGGGACAGGGGGTCGTGTACACTGAAGCTTTCTTT; cdr3_aa: CAISEGQGVVYTEAFF
j_call: TRBJ1-4; v_call: TRBV12-3/TRBV12-4; clone_size: -; d_call: -; cdr3_nt: TGTGCCAGCAGTTTAAGGAGAAATCAAAATGAAAAACTGTTTTTT; cdr3_aa: CASSLRRNQNEKLFF
j_call: TRBJ2-5; v_call: TRBV2; clone_size: -; d_call: -; cdr3_nt: TGTGCCAGCAGGTCCGACACGGAAGAGACCCAGTACTTC; cdr3_aa: CASRSDTEETQYF
j_call: TRBJ2-7; v_call: TRBV27; clone_size: few; d_call: -; cdr3_nt: TGTGCCAGCAGTTTACAAATTCCGGGCGTATGGACTGCCGAGCAGTACTTC; cdr3_aa: CASSLQIPGVWTAEQYF
j_call: TRBJ2-4; v_call: TRBV4-1; clone_size: -; d_call: -; cdr3_nt: TGCGCCAGCAGCCCACTGATTACGGGGGCCGAAAACATTCAGTACTTC; cdr3_aa: CASSPLITGAENIQYF
j_call: TRBJ2-3; v_call: TRBV20-1; clone_size: once; d_call: -; cdr3_nt: TGCAGTGCTAGGTCCCTGCAGGGTCCAGATACGCAGTATTTT; cdr3_aa: CSARSLQGPDTQYF
j_call: TRBJ1-2; v_call: TRBV7-9; clone_size: -; d_call: TRBD1; cdr3_nt: TGTGCCAGCAGCCGAGCAGGGGGCGATGGCTACACCTTC; cdr3_aa: CASSRAGGDGYTF
j_call: TRBJ1-2; v_call: TRBV25-1; clone_size: few; d_call: -; cdr3_nt: TGTGCCAGCAGTGAATACCGCTATGGCTACACCTTC; cdr3_aa: CASSEYRYGYTF
j_call: TRBJ2-2; v_call: TRBV6-2/TRBV6-3; clone_size: once; d_call: TRBD2; cdr3_nt: TGTGCCAGCAGTACTCTTAAAGCGGGGGCCTACACCGGGGAGCTGTTTTTT; cdr3_aa: CASSTLKAGAYTGELFF
j_call: TRBJ2-3; v_call: TRBV5-1; clone_size: few; d_call: TRBD2; cdr3_nt: TGCGCCAGCTCTGGACTAGCGGGCCCCGCCGCAGATACGCAGTATTTT; cdr3_aa: CASSGLAGPAADTQYF
j_call: TRBJ1-2; v_call: TRBV6-1; clone_size: -; d_call: TRBD1; cdr3_nt: TGTGCCGGCATCTCTCTCGGGACAGCCCAGGATCCTAACTATGGCTACACCTTC; cdr3_aa: CAGISLGTAQDPNYGYTF
j_call: TRBJ1-5; v_call: TRBV7-2; clone_size: few; d_call: -; cdr3_nt: TGTGCCAGCAGCTTAGATAGTCAGCCCCAGCATTTT; cdr3_aa: CASSLDSQPQHF
j_call: TRBJ1-2; v_call: TRBV4-1; clone_size: -; d_call: -; cdr3_nt: TGCGCCAGCAGCCGGCTGGGGGACGATGGCTACACCTTC; cdr3_aa: CASSRLGDDGYTF
j_call: TRBJ2-4; v_call: TRBV28; clone_size: few; d_call: -; cdr3_nt: TGTGCCAGCACTCTCGCGGTCAAAAACATTCAGTACTTC; cdr3_aa: CASTLAVKNIQYF
j_call: TRBJ2-3; v_call: TRBV7-2; clone_size: many; d_call: -; cdr3_nt: TGTGCCAGCAGCTTAGTGCAGAGCACAGATACGCAGTATTTT; cdr3_aa: CASSLVQSTDTQYF
j_call: TRBJ2-1; v_call: TRBV11-2; clone_size: -; d_call: -; cdr3_nt: TGTGCCAGCGGCTTGATGCAGGGAAGTAGCGATGAGCAGTTCTTC; cdr3_aa: CASGLMQGSSDEQFF
j_call: TRBJ2-1; v_call: TRBV6-2/TRBV6-3; clone_size: -; d_call: TRBD1; cdr3_nt: TGTGCCAGCAGTTACCCCGGGACAGGGGAGGGGTCCTACAATGAGCAGTTCTTC; cdr3_aa: CASSYPGTGEGSYNEQFF
j_call: TRBJ1-2; v_call: TRBV4-3; clone_size: -; d_call: -; cdr3_nt: TGCGCCAGCAGCCAAGATCTAACGGGGTACTATGGCTACACCTTC; cdr3_aa: CASSQDLTGYYGYTF
j_call: TRBJ2-4; v_call: TRBV5-4; clone_size: -; d_call: TRBD1; cdr3_nt: TGTGCCAGCAGCTTGGACAGGGGAAGCAACATTCAGTACTTC; cdr3_aa: CASSLDRGSNIQYF
j_call: TRBJ1-2; v_call: TRBV15; clone_size: few; d_call: -; cdr3_nt: TGTGCCACCAGCAGAGATCTTCGCGACTGGGATGGCTACACCTTC; cdr3_aa: CATSRDLRDWDGYTF
j_call: TRBJ2-4; v_call: TRBV20-1; clone_size: -; d_call: TRBD1; cdr3_nt: TGCAGTGCTAGAACATCCGGGACAGCCTTAGCCAAAAACATTCAGTACTTC; cdr3_aa: CSARTSGTALAKNIQYF
j_call: TRBJ2-5; v_call: TRBV5-1; clone_size: -; d_call: TRBD1; cdr3_nt: TGCGCCAGCAGCCCCCAAACAGGGGTATTCCAAGAGACCCAGTACTTC; cdr3_aa: CASSPQTGVFQETQYF
j_call: TRBJ2-7; v_call: TRBV4-1; clone_size: -; d_call: TRBD2; cdr3_nt: TGCGCCAGCAGCCTCGCGATAGCGGGGACGGCAGGCGAGCAGTACTTC; cdr3_aa: CASSLAIAGTAGEQYF
j_call: TRBJ1-2; v_call: TRBV20-1; clone_size: -; d_call: -; cdr3_nt: TGCAGTGCGTCAGGACTGACCAACTATGGCTACACCTTC; cdr3_aa: CSASGLTNYGYTF
j_call: TRBJ2-3; v_call: TRBV20-1; clone_size: -; d_call: TRBD2; cdr3_nt: TGCAGTGCTAGTTCTAGCGGGGGGGGCGATACTACGCAGTATTTT; cdr3_aa: CSASSSGGGDTTQYF
j_call: TRBJ1-2; v_call: TRBV29-1; clone_size: -; d_call: -; cdr3_nt: TGCAGCTCTTATTATAACTATGGCTACACCTTC; cdr3_aa: CSSYYNYGYTF
j_call: TRBJ2-5; v_call: TRBV3-1; clone_size: -; d_call: -; cdr3_nt: TGTGCCAGCAGCGGTCGGACCCGATACATTGAGCAGTACTTC; cdr3_aa: CASSGRTRYIEQYF